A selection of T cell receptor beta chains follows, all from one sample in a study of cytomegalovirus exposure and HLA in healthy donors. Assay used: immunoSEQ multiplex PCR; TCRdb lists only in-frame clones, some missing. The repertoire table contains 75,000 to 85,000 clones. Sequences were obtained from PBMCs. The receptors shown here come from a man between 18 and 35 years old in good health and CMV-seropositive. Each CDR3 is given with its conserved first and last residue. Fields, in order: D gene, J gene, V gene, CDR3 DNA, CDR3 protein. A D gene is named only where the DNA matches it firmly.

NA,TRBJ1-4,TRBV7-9,TGTGCCAGCAGCGGTCGGGGGGGGCCAGGTGAAAAACTGTTTTTT,CASSGRGGPGEKLFF
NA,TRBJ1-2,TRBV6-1,TGTGCCAGCAGTGATGGCCTGGGCGATGGCTACACCTTC,CASSDGLGDGYTF
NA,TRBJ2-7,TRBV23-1,TGCGCCAGCAGTCAACAAAAGGAATACAGAGTTTACGAGCAGTACTTC,CASSQQKEYRVYEQYF
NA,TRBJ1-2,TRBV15,TGTGCCACCAGCAGAGATACCAGGACAGATGGCTACACCTTC,CATSRDTRTDGYTF
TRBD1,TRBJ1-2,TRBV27,TGTGCCAGCAGTTACGGACAGGGGGGCTATGGCTACACCTTC,CASSYGQGGYGYTF
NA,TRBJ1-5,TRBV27,TGTGCCAGCAGTTTATATGGCGTGGGGCAGGGAAGAGATCAGCCCCAGCATTTT,CASSLYGVGQGRDQPQHF
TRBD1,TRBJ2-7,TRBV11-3,TGTGCCAGCAGCCAGGGACAGGGGCTGAGGGAGCAGTACTTC,CASSQGQGLREQYF
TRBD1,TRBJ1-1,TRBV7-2,TGTGCCAGCAGCTTAGAAGAAAGGCCTCTCCGACAGGGATGGACTGAAGCTTTCTTT,CASSLEERPLRQGWTEAFF
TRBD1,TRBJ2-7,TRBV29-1,TGCAGCGTCAGGAGGGACAGGGGGTACGAGCAGTACTTC,CSVRRDRGYEQYF
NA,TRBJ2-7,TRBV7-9,TGTGCCAGCAGCTTAGGGGGAGAAGGCGAGCAGTACTTC,CASSLGGEGEQYF
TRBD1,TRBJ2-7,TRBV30,TGTGCCTGGAGAACAGGGGGCAGCGCCTACGAGCAGTACTTC,CAWRTGGSAYEQYF
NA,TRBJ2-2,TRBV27,TGTGCCAGCAGTTTAAACAGTAAGGGAGGCGGGGAGCTGTTTTTT,CASSLNSKGGGELFF
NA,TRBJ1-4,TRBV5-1,TGCGCCAGCAGCTTGGCGGGAGACGAAAAACTGTTTTTT,CASSLAGDEKLFF
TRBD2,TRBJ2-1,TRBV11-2,TGTGCCAGCAGCTTAGCGGGAGCGGGAGCCCCTTTCATAGAGAATGAGCAGTTCTTC,CASSLAGAGAPFIENEQFF
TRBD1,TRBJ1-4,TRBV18,TGTGCCAGCAAAGGACAGGGTGCAACTAATGAAAAACTGTTTTTT,CASKGQGATNEKLFF
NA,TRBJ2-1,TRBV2,TGTGCCAGCAGGGAAGCTAGCGTTCCCTACAATGAGCAGTTCTTC,CASREASVPYNEQFF
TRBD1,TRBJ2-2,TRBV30,TGTGCCTGGAGGCCCGACAGGGACACCGGGGAGCTGTTTTTT,CAWRPDRDTGELFF
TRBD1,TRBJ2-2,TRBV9,TGTGCCAGCAGCTCGGGACAGGGGGCGGAAGGGGAGCTGTTTTTT,CASSSGQGAEGELFF
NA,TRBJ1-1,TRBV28,TGTGCCAGCATCCATACTAACCTGAACACTGAAGCTTTCTTT,CASIHTNLNTEAFF
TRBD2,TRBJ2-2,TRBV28,TGTGCCAGCTTAGGACTAGCGGAGGACACCGGGGAGCTGTTTTTT,CASLGLAEDTGELFF
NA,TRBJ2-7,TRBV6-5,TGTGCCAGCAGTTACTTGGCAGGAAAAAGCGAGCAGTACTTC,CASSYLAGKSEQYF
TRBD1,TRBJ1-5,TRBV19,TGTGCCAGTAGCCCGACAGGGGACGGCAATCAGCCCCAGCATTTT,CASSPTGDGNQPQHF
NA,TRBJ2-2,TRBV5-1,TGCGCCAGCAGGTCCGGGCGCCTGGCGGGCACCGGGGAGCTGTTTTTT,CASRSGRLAGTGELFF
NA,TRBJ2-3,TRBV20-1,TGCAGTGTAAAGGAGACAGATACGCAGTATTTT,CSVKETDTQYF
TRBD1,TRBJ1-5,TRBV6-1,TGTGCCAGCAGCCTTCCGGGACAGGGGAATCAGCCCCAGCATTTT,CASSLPGQGNQPQHF
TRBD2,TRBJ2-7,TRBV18,TGTGCCAGCTCACCCACGGACTGGCCGGGGGGGAAGCAGTACTTC,CASSPTDWPGGKQYF
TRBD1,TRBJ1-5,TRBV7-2,TGTGCCAGCAGCAATCGAGGGGGCAAACAGCCCCAGCATTTT,CASSNRGGKQPQHF
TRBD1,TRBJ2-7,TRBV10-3,TGTGCCATAGGGACAGATTCTTCCTACGAGCAGTACTTC,CAIGTDSSYEQYF
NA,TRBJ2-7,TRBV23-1,TGCGCCAGCAGTCAAACAGGGAGTTACGAGCAGTACTTC,CASSQTGSYEQYF
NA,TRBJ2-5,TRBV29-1,TGCAGCGTTGGTGGGCTTTATGAGACCCAGTACTTC,CSVGGLYETQYF
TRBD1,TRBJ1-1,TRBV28,TGTGCCAGCAGTTTAGACGGGACAGGAAACACTGAAGCTTTCTTT,CASSLDGTGNTEAFF
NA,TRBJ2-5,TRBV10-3,TGTGCCATCAGTGAGTCAGGAGCTCAAGAGACCCAGTACTTC,CAISESGAQETQYF
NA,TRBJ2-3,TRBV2,TGTGCCAGCAGTGAACAGGAGGTTAGCACAGATACGCAGTATTTT,CASSEQEVSTDTQYF
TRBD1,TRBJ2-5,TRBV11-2,TGTGCCAGCAGCTTAGGGCAGGGGGTAGGGGAGACCCAGTACTTC,CASSLGQGVGETQYF
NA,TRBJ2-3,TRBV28,TGTGCCAGCACCCTAAACACAGATACGCAGTATTTT,CASTLNTDTQYF
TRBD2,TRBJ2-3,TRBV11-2,TGTGCCAGCAGCTTTAGCCAACGGGGGGCAGATACGCAGTATTTT,CASSFSQRGADTQYF
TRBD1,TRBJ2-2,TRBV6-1,TGTGCCAGCAGTGGACAGGGAACTCTCACCGGGGAGCTGTTTTTT,CASSGQGTLTGELFF
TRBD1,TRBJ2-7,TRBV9,TGTGCCAGCAGCCCCCCACTAGGGACAGTCTACGAGCAGTACTTC,CASSPPLGTVYEQYF
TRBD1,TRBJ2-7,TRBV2,TGTGCCAGCAGGCCAGTGGACAGGGGGGGCCACGAGCAGTACTTC,CASRPVDRGGHEQYF
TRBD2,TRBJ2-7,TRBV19,TGTGCCAGTAGTTCCGGCCACCAGCGGGGGCGAGCCTACGAGCAGTACTTC,CASSSGHQRGRAYEQYF
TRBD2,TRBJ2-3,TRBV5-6,TGTGCCAGCAGCTTGAAAAGCGGGGGGGCCTTGAGCTCAGATACGCAGTATTTT,CASSLKSGGALSSDTQYF